One and the same sample provided the 29 T cell receptor beta chains below, sequenced in a study of shared clonotypes between healthy human individuals. TCRdb keeps only in-frame clones here, not all; method: immunoSEQ multiplex PCR. The table includes roughly 2,000,000 clones, 80% to 95% detected once. CD8 cells classed as naive were CD45RO-negative and positively selected for CCR7, excluding terminally differentiated effector memory CD45RA+ cells. The sequenced sample was naive CD8+ T cells from PBMCs. The receptors were sampled from a young man in good health. Some clones in this sample may be carry-over from other donors' samples.

The chain links TRBV29-1 to TRBJ2-7; D perhaps matches TRBD1 (6 bases). This CDR3 is 12 amino acids long. In germline, CDR1 is SQVTM, CDR2 ANQGSEA. V gave up 7 bases and J gave up 3 bases, with 13 bases separating them. This chain's CDR3 is CSGTLDSYEQYF. The CDR3, as DNA: TGCAGCGGCACCTTGGACAGCTACGAGCAGTACTTC.

This chain links TRBV11-2 with TRBJ2-5, with 8 positions matching TRBD1. V dropped 1 base and J dropped 2; count of bases not matched to a gene: 3. The CDR3 consists of 15 residues. Germline V gene data show CDR1 as SGHAT and CDR2 as FQNNGV. For the CDR3, the DNA is TGTGCCAGCAGCTTAGTCGGGACAGGACAAGAGACCCAGTACTTC. Encoded protein: CASSLVGTGQETQYF.

This clone was counted a few times. Other DNA sequences from this sample encode an identical CDR3 as well. The CDR3 region is CASSVGTGDYGYTF. The CDR3 bases are TGTGCCAGCAGCGTTGGGACAGGGGACTATGGCTACACCTTC. The chain has TRBV9 and TRBJ1-2; 10 nucleotides line up with TRBD1. Germline V gene data show CDR1 as SGDLS and CDR2 as YYNGEE. J was trimmed by 3 bases and V by 2 bases; bases with no gene match: 1. There are 14 residues in the CDR3.

The V call is TRBV28, the J call TRBJ1-5; D not resolved. In germline, CDR1 is MDHEN, CDR2 SYDVKM. The CDR3 is 14 residues long. Between the trimmed V and J ends, which lost 5 bases and 9 bases, there was a span of 17 bases. The CDR3 nucleotides are TGTGCCAGCAGTCCCCGAGGGAGGAGGTCGCCCCAGCATTTT. Amino acid sequence: CASSPRGRRSPQHF.

The chain recombines TRBV6-4 with TRBJ2-1, with 7 bases matching TRBD2. The CDR3 has 15 residues. V shed 2 bases, J shed 4 bases, and the junction held 5 bases outside the gene matches. The germline CDR1 and CDR2 sequences are MRHNA and SNTAGT. The CDR3, as DNA: TGTGCCAGCAGTGACCCGGCTAGCGGATACAATGAGCAGTTCTTC. It specifies CASSDPASGYNEQFF.

The chain has TRBV7-9 and TRBJ2-1; TRBD1 might be the D (6 bases). CDR3 length: 14 amino acids. V dropped 1 base and J dropped 5 bases, with 9 bases sitting between them. The V gene's germline CDR1 is SEHNR and CDR2 FQNEAQ (reference sequence). CDR3 nucleotide sequence: TGTGCCAGCAGCTTAGGGGGGACAAACAATGAGCAGTTCTTC. This encodes CASSLGGTNNEQFF.

V and J are TRBV29-1 and TRBJ2-7; perhaps TRBD1 as D (5 bases). This CDR3 has 15 amino acids. Looked up from germline, CDR1 is SQVTM and CDR2 is ANQGSEA. V lost 1 base to trimming and J lost 2 bases, with 15 bases between them. The CDR3 region is CSVEGYGAEAYEQYF. The CDR3 DNA reads TGCAGCGTTGAAGGGTATGGGGCCGAAGCCTACGAGCAGTACTTC.

The chain carries TRBV7-9 and TRBJ1-2; D is undetermined. CDR3 size: 14 residues. V dropped 1 base and J dropped 7 bases, with 13 bases sitting between them. Germline V gene data show CDR1 as SEHNR and CDR2 as FQNEAQ (reference sequence). The DNA of the CDR3 is TGTGCCAGCAGCTTAGACGGTTCGCTTGGTGGCTACACCTTC. It encodes CASSLDGSLGGYTF.

The V and J genes are TRBV4-1 and TRBJ2-7, with D perhaps TRBD2 (6 bases). Germline V gene lookup returns CDR1 MGHRA and CDR2 YSYEKL. The CDR3 is made up of 17 amino acids. Trimming left V 3 bases short and J 4 bases short, with 22 bases between. The CDR3 DNA follows: TGCGCCAGCAGCCAGAGAGCTACCGGGACGGAGGGATACGAGCAGTACTTC. Protein: CASSQRATGTEGYEQYF.

This clone was recorded once. The chain uses TRBV19 and TRBJ2-7; D tentatively reads TRBD1 or TRBD2 (5 bases each). The length of the CDR3 is 13 residues. V was shortened by 4 bases and J by 7 bases, with 14 bases between the two germline ends. Germline V lookup: CDR1 LNHDA, CDR2 SQIVND (reference sequence). The CDR3: CASSRGPLGEQYF. The CDR3 DNA sequence: TGTGCCAGTAGTAGGGGACCCCTGGGGGAGCAGTACTTC.

The V and J genes are TRBV7-9 and TRBJ2-3; possibly TRBD2 for D (6 bases). The CDR3 spans 16 residues. V was cut by 2 bases and J by 2 bases, with 14 bases left in between. Germline CDR1 reads SEHNR; CDR2 reads FQNEAQ (reference sequence). CDR3 nucleotides: TGTGCCAGCAGCTTATCTCTGGGGGGACTCACAGATACGCAGTATTTT. Translating gives CASSLSLGGLTDTQYF.

V usage is TRBV9 and J usage is TRBJ1-3, with D maybe TRBD1 (5 bases). CDR1 is SGDLS, CDR2 YYNGEE, per germline. This CDR3 has 15 amino acids. Trimming shortened V by 3 bases and J by 4 bases, and 14 bases separated the two germline ends. The DNA of the CDR3 is TGTGCCAGCAGCGGCAACCGGGACGGGGGAAACACCATATATTTT. Its protein is CASSGNRDGGNTIYF.

This clone was seen just once. The chain uses TRBV2 and TRBJ1-5; D remains unclear. Trimming stripped 0 bases from V and 0 bases from J, with 12 bases between. CDR1 is SNHLY and CDR2 is FYNNEI in the germline V gene. The CDR3 has 17 residues. In DNA, the CDR3 is TGTGCCAGCAGTGAAGCGGGCGGGAGAAATAGCAATCAGCCCCAGCATTTT. Amino acid sequence: CASSEAGGRNSNQPQHF.

The chain uses TRBV11-2 and TRBJ2-7; D gene unclear. CDR3 length: 15 amino acids. The germline gives CDR1 SGHAT, CDR2 FQNNGV. The V gene lost 2 bases and the J gene lost 2 bases, with 13 bases spanning the gap. CDR3 region: CASSLYPPPAYEQYF. CDR3 DNA: TGTGCCAGCAGCTTATATCCGCCCCCGGCCTACGAGCAGTACTTC.

V is TRBV4-1 and J is TRBJ2-2; no definite D call. The CDR3 sequence is 16 residues long. The germline gives CDR1 MGHRA, CDR2 YSYEKL. The V gene lost 1 base and the J gene lost 1 base, with 10 bases spanning the gap. The CDR3: CASSQGVTQNTGELFF. The DNA of the CDR3 is TGCGCCAGCAGCCAAGGAGTTACACAGAACACCGGGGAGCTGTTTTTT.

This chain uses TRBV4-1 with TRBJ2-1; D uncertain. Trimming left V 1 base short and J 2 bases short, with 12 bases between. This CDR3 spans 16 amino acids. The germline V gene encodes CDR1 MGHRA and CDR2 YSYEKL. Here the CDR3 reads CASSQGKEKTYNEQFF. In DNA, the CDR3 is TGCGCCAGCAGCCAAGGTAAGGAGAAGACCTACAATGAGCAGTTCTTC.

The gene calls are TRBV4-1 and TRBJ2-7, with D hard to call. CDR3 length equals 15 residues. V lost 8 bases and J 6 bases, leaving 23 bases between the germline ends. The germline CDR1 and CDR2 sequences are MGHRA and YSYEKL. CDR3 amino acids: CASATSPGWIGEQYF. Here the CDR3 DNA reads TGCGCCAGCGCGACCTCTCCCGGGTGGATTGGCGAGCAGTACTTC.

The gene calls are TRBV7-8 and TRBJ2-2; no definite D call. The CDR3 spans 12 residues. Looked up from germline, CDR1 is SGHVS and CDR2 is FQNEAQ. CDR3 region: CISVIGTGELFF. In DNA form, the CDR3 reads TGTATTTCGGTAATTGGCACCGGGGAGCTGTTTTTT.

The chain has TRBV27 and TRBJ2-7, with D perhaps matching TRBD1 (6 bases). Germline V gene lookup returns CDR1 MNHEY and CDR2 SMNVEV (reference sequence). The CDR3 length is 14 residues. Trimming left V 6 bases short and J 4 bases short, with 16 bases between. The CDR3 reads CASSRRDTEYEQYF. The CDR3 nucleotides are TGTGCCAGCAGCCGCCGGGACACGGAGTACGAGCAGTACTTC.

This sequence joins TRBV27 and TRBJ2-1; TRBD2 is a possible D gene (5 bases). The CDR3 length is 13 residues. Germline values: CDR1 MNHEY, CDR2 SMNVEV (reference sequence). V lost 0 bases and J lost 8, with 8 bases in between. CDR3 residues: CASSLSRRDEQFF. CDR3 DNA: TGTGCCAGCAGTTTATCGCGGCGGGATGAGCAGTTCTTC.

The chain employs TRBV5-1 and TRBJ1-5; 7 bases match TRBD1. The junction had 6 bases not matched to a gene; V was cut back by 5 bases and J by 1 base. The CDR3 has 15 amino acids. The germline gives CDR1 SGHRS, CDR2 YFSETQ. In DNA form, the CDR3 reads TGCGCCAGCAGGAAGGACAGGACCAGCAATCAGCCCCAGCATTTT. Encoded protein: CASRKDRTSNQPQHF.

The chain links TRBV28 to TRBJ1-4; 10 nucleotides agree with TRBD1. The trim removed 8 bases at V and 7 bases at J, leaving 7 bases unmatched. Germline assignment: CDR1 MDHEN and CDR2 SYDVKM. CDR3 size: 14 residues. The CDR3 is CASLPDRGSEKLFF. The CDR3 bases are TGTGCCAGCCTGCCGGACAGGGGGAGTGAAAAACTGTTTTTT.

The J gene is TRBJ2-1, the V gene TRBV28; 9 bases line up with TRBD2. The germline V gene has CDR1 MDHEN and CDR2 SYDVKM. V gave up 5 bases and J gave up 9 bases; unmatched junction bases: 8. The CDR3 is 14 residues long. CDR3 residues: CASSETSGFSEQFF. The CDR3 region has the DNA TGTGCCAGCAGTGAGACTAGCGGTTTCAGTGAGCAGTTCTTC. The full variable domain, completed using reference TRBV28 and TRBJ2-1, is DVKVTQSSRYLVKRTGEKVFLECVQDMDHENMFWYRQDPGLGLRLIYFSYDVKMKEKGDIPEGYSVSREKKERFSLILESASTNQTSMYLCASSETSGFSEQFFGPGTRLTVL.

The chain recombines TRBV4-1 with TRBJ2-1; 7 bases fit TRBD2. There are 15 residues in the CDR3. V shed 2 bases, J shed 7 bases, and the junction held 8 bases outside the gene matches. Per germline, CDR1 MGHRA and CDR2 YSYEKL. In DNA form, the CDR3 reads TGCGCCAGCAGCCAACTCGCGGGGGACGGAAATGAGCAGTTCTTC. It codes for CASSQLAGDGNEQFF.

The chain recombines TRBV27 with TRBJ2-3; TRBD1 matches 8 bases. Per the germline V gene, CDR1 is MNHEY and CDR2 is SMNVEV (reference sequence). Trimming cost V 5 bases and J 6 bases; bases outside gene matches: 4. The CDR3 length is 13 residues. CDR3 loop: CASSTPGGDTQYF. The CDR3 DNA follows: TGTGCCAGCAGTACCCCAGGGGGCGATACGCAGTATTTT.

The chain links TRBV28 to TRBJ2-5; D is unclear. The germline V gene encodes CDR1 MDHEN and CDR2 SYDVKM. The CDR3 sequence is 15 residues long. Trimming pared 2 bases from V and 1 base from J, leaving 11 bases between. In DNA form, the CDR3 reads TGTGCCAGCAGTTTAAGGGTGACTCTCCAAGAGACCCAGTACTTC. This codes for CASSLRVTLQETQYF. The entire variable domain, with the rest obtained from reference TRBV28 and TRBJ2-5, is as follows: DVKVTQSSRYLVKRTGEKVFLECVQDMDHENMFWYRQDPGLGLRLIYFSYDVKMKEKGDIPEGYSVSREKKERFSLILESASTNQTSMYLCASSLRVTLQETQYFGPGTRLLVL.

J is TRBJ2-3 and V is TRBV7-3; D gene uncertain. Trimming pared 1 base from V and 2 bases from J, leaving 7 bases between. This CDR3 is 14 amino acids long. Germline V gives CDR1 SGHTA, CDR2 FQGTGA. CDR3 sequence reads: CASSLRASTDTQYF. CDR3 DNA sequence: TGTGCCAGCAGCTTAAGGGCATCCACAGATACGCAGTATTTT.

This clone was detected only once. Additional DNA sequences in this sample encode the identical CDR3. The chain uses TRBV19 and TRBJ1-1, with a possible D match to TRBD1 (5 bases). This CDR3 has 14 amino acids. In germline, CDR1 is LNHDA, CDR2 SQIVND (reference sequence). The V end lost 5 bases, the J end lost 1 base, and 11 bases lay between the germline ends. The CDR3 loop is CASSPRGGNTEAFF. The CDR3, as DNA: TGTGCCAGTAGTCCACGGGGGGGGAACACTGAAGCTTTCTTT.

The chain uses TRBV5-1 and TRBJ1-5; D not certain. The germline V and J ends were trimmed by 0 bases and 6 bases, with 10 bases remaining between them. Per the germline V gene, CDR1 is SGHRS and CDR2 is YFSETQ. This CDR3 is built from 14 residues. This chain's CDR3 is CASSLGPLVQPQHF. CDR3 in DNA: TGCGCCAGCAGCTTGGGACCCCTAGTTCAGCCCCAGCATTTT.